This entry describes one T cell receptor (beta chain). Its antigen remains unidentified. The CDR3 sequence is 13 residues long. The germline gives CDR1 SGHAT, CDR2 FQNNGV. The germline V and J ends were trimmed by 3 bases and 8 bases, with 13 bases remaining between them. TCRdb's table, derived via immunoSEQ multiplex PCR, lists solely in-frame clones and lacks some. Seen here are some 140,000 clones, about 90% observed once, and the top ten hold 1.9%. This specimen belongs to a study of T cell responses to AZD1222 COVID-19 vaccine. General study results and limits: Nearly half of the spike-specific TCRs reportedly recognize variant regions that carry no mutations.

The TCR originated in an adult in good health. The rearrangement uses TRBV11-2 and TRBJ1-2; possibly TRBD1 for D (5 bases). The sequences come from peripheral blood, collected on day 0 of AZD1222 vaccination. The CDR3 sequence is CASSFRAGDGYTF. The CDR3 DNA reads TGTGCCAGCAGCTTTCGGGCTGGGGACGGCTACACCTTC.